This T cell receptor beta chain was retrieved from a study of blood T cell repertoires in COVID-19. Overall study context: All recovered Cohort 3 donors got two negative PCRs, got clearance, or saw symptom resolution. Samples representing acute and convalescent COVID-19 were sourced from the United States, Italy and Spain. Nucleic acid was either cDNA or gDNA, and it came from T cells, B-cell-depleted T cells, or PBMCs.

The data were produced by immunoSEQ multiplex PCR, yet TCRdb's version contains in-frame clones alone and is incomplete. The sample lists around 290,000 clones; 88% were seen once. V lost 2 bases, J lost 11 bases, and 13 bases stayed unmatched. The CDR3 is made up of 16 amino acids. Germline-derived CDR1 and CDR2 are MGHRA and YSYEKL. Grouping used clinical history reported by participants in a survey and questionnaire. Sequencing was carried out using PBMCs or T cells enriched from blood (not recorded which). This sequence was found in an older woman in a cohort exposed to, infected with or recovered from COVID-19 (not recorded which). V is TRBV4-1 and J is TRBJ1-5; 9 positions agree with TRBD1. The CDR3: CASSQIGGTGSGAQHF. Written as DNA, the CDR3 is TGCGCCAGCAGCCAAATAGGCGGGACAGGGTCCGGGGCCCAGCATTTT.